The present TCR beta chain was sequenced within a study of T cell repertoires in cytomegalovirus infection. Study details: CMV epitopes used comprised recently identified HLA-C-restricted ones and well-studied HLA-B-restricted ones. In public TCR beta signatures, there were indications of both CMV infection and matching HLA type.

The CDR3 spans 15 residues. Germline-derived CDR1 and CDR2 are SGHTA and FQGNSA. V gave up 5 bases and J gave up 6 bases; unmatched junction bases: 10. Findings of the study overall: There were carriers of CMV plus the relevant HLA, and cumulative public TCR beta family frequency identified them. Clonotypes of TCR beta that were HLA-C-restricted and CMV-specific dominated the ex vivo response.

There are many counts of this clonotype. Its antigen is still unknown. TCRdb re-analysed the reads in MiXCR, keeping a single row per CDR3 protein. The sample consists of about 920,000 distinct CDR3 sequences, roughly 30% of them appearing once. The receptor comes from a human donor in good health (CMV status not recorded). Some clones in this sample may be carry-over from other donors' samples. The chain couples TRBV7-2 to TRBJ2-7, with TRBD1 identical over 10 bases. Sequencing was performed on cultured CD8+ T cells from PBMCs, taken from culture after CMV antigen stimulation. The chain's CDR3 is CASSPSPTGGGEQYV. The CDR3 region has the DNA TGTGCCAGCAGCCCCTCCCCGACAGGGGGCGGCGAGCAGTACGTC.